The 28 T cell receptor beta chains below were found in one sample sequenced in a study of tumor and adjacent non-tumor tissue in lung cancer (dated by TCRdb to the late 2010s). RNA was isolated from bulk, unsorted tissue, and RNA quality was assessed with a NanoDrop ND-1000 and an Agilent 2100. Receptors were amplified or captured by multiplex PCR. Sequencing was carried out with an Illumina HiSeq 2500. TCRbeta libraries were built by three rounds of nested PCR using primers (Table S4), following protocols modified from ARM-PCR. TCRdb reworked the public reads: Q25 trimming with fastp, MiXCR clone assembly, productive beta chains retained. Each record represents a unique CDR3 protein, reported with the most common genes and DNA among its rows. The sample includes about 75,000 distinct CDR3 sequences, with over 75% observed a single time. The ten largest clones represent approximately 12% of the sample.

The sequenced sample was lung tumor tissue. The receptors originated from a woman aged 45-65 years with non-small cell lung cancer.

Worth noting for this clonotype: The junction and the germline gene differ at one end; a read error may be behind it. V usage is TRBV28 and J usage is TRBJ2-1, with a tentative D call TRBD2 (6 bases). This CDR3 is built from 13 residues. Germline lookup yields CDR1 MDHEN and CDR2 SYDVKM. The CDR3: CASSSLGGRRRNF. Here the CDR3 DNA reads TGTGCCAGCAGTTCCCTCGGGGGTAGACGCCGCAACTTC.

With regard to this clonotype: Possible read error: a much larger clone is one base away. The chain combines TRBV28 with TRBJ2-3; weak D call: TRBD2 (5 bases). Trimming cost V 7 bases and J 3 bases, with 20 bases left between them. CDR1 and CDR2 from the germline V gene are MDHEN and SYDVKM. This CDR3 is 16 amino acids long. CDR3 nucleotides: TGTGCCAGCACCCTTTATACTAGAGGGAGAACAGATACGCAGTATTTT. Its translation: CASTLYTRGRTDTQYF.

About this clonotype: The junction and the germline gene differ at one end; a read error may be behind it. The CDR3 DNA reads TGTGCCAGCAGCCTGACGGAGACTGGCTACGAGCAATACTTC. Translation gives CASSLTETGYEQYF. The V call is TRBV11-2, the J call TRBJ2-7; D gene ambiguous. The length of the CDR3 is 14 residues. CDR1 is SGHAT and CDR2 is FQNNGV in the germline V gene.

Of note for this clonotype: The junction shows a germline mismatch at one end, possibly a read error. This rearrangement joins TRBV6-1 to TRBJ1-1; D is unclear. Germline V lookup: CDR1 MNHNS, CDR2 SASEGT. This CDR3 region has 12 residues. The CDR3 region is CVSCLVRTEAFF. For the CDR3, the DNA is TGTGTCAGCTGTTTGGTAAGAACTGAAGCTTTCTTT.

With respect to this clonotype: An end of the junction does not agree with germline; a read error may underlie this. This chain connects TRBV11-2 to TRBJ1-2; D gene unclear. This CDR3 is 13 amino acids long. Germline CDR1 is SGHAT and CDR2 is FQNNGV. CDR3 sequence reads: CASSLTDNYSYSF. The CDR3, as DNA: TGTGCCAGCAGCTTAACGGATAACTATAGCTACAGCTTC.

For this clonotype: One end of the junction fails to match germline, which may point to a read error. The genes are TRBV12-3 or TRBV12-4 and TRBJ2-3; no firm D call. This CDR3 spans 13 amino acids. The CDR3 is CASSSIRQDTQYF. The CDR3 DNA is TGCGCCAGCAGTTCAATCAGGCAGGATACGCAGTATTTT.

The genes are TRBV6-5 and TRBJ2-1, with D perhaps matching TRBD2 (6 bases). This CDR3 has 13 amino acids. The germline V gene encodes CDR1 MNHEY and CDR2 SVGAGI. In DNA, the CDR3 is TGTGTCTCCTGGGAGGCGGGGAACAATGAGCAGTTCTTC. It is translated as CVSWEAGNNEQFF.

This clonotype occurred many times. The chain couples TRBV30 to TRBJ1-1; D gene ambiguous. The CDR3 length is 12 residues. V gave up 5 bases and J gave up 1 base, with 8 bases separating them. Germline V gene sequence: CDR1 GTSNPN, CDR2 SVGIG (reference sequence). Here the CDR3 reads CAWRRPNTEAFF. CDR3 DNA sequence: TGTGCCTGGCGACGACCGAACACTGAAGCTTTCTTT.

Worth noting for this clonotype: At one end the junction does not follow the germline gene, possibly because of a read error. V is TRBV29-1 and J is TRBJ2-2; unclear D gene. CDR3 length equals 14 residues. In germline, CDR1 is SQVTM, CDR2 ANQGSEA. CDR3 bases: TGCAGCGTTGGGGATAATCCGAACACTGGGGAGCTGTTTTTT. It is translated as CSVGDNPNTGELFF.

CDR3 protein: CISSLVRDSYEQYF. The CDR3 DNA is TGTATCAGCAGCTTAGTCAGGGACAGCTACGAGCAGTACTTC. The rearrangement uses TRBV11-2 and TRBJ2-7; 7 bases align to TRBD1. The CDR3 sequence is 14 residues long. Germline lookup yields CDR1 SGHAT and CDR2 FQNNGV.

This clonotype occurred a few times. The rearrangement uses TRBV5-1 and TRBJ1-6; D gene uncertain. Germline V gene lookup returns CDR1 SGHRS and CDR2 YFSETQ. V was trimmed by 0 bases and J by 0 bases, leaving 7 bases between them. CDR3 length: 16 residues. The CDR3 spells CASSLVLSSYNSPLHF. The CDR3 DNA reads TGCGCCAGCAGCTTGGTTCTGAGCTCCTATAATTCACCCCTCCACTTT.

This clonotype was observed a single time. The conserved final phenylalanine or tryptophan is absent from the CDR3, which likely points to a read error. J is TRBJ2-1 and V is TRBV11-3, with TRBD1 as a possible D gene (6 bases). CDR3 length equals 11 residues. Germline V lookup: CDR1 SGHNT, CDR2 YENEEA. The CDR3: CTSSRGNEQFL. DNA for the CDR3: TGTACCAGCAGTAGGGGGAATGAGCAGTTCTTA.

Only a few counts were recorded for this clonotype. This may come from a read error, since a much larger clone is one base off. This chain joins TRBV5-1 and TRBJ2-1; TRBD2 might be the D (6 bases). Germline CDR1 SGHRS, CDR2 YFSETQ. There are 17 residues in the CDR3. CDR3 amino acids: CASNLWRSMGLTNEQFF. CDR3 DNA: TGCGCCAGCAACTTGTGGAGGAGTATGGGACTTACAAATGAGCAGTTCTTC.

Regarding this clonotype: An end of the junction does not agree with germline; a read error may underlie this. The gene calls are TRBV7-6 and TRBJ1-3; 7 positions agree with TRBD1. Germline CDR1 is SGHVS and CDR2 is FNYEAQ. This CDR3 is 14 amino acids long. CDR3 amino acids: CASSSTGPGSTIYF. The CDR3, as DNA: TGTGCCAGCAGCTCGACAGGGCCTGGAAGCACCATATATTTT. The complete variable domain, with remaining parts taken from reference TRBV7-6 and TRBJ1-3, reads GAGVSQSPRYKVTKRGQDVALRCDPISGHVSLYWYRQALGQGPEFLTYFNYEAQQDKSGLPNDRFSAERPEGSISTLTIQRTEQRDSAMYRCASSSTGPGSTIYFGEGSWLTVV.

Worth noting for this clonotype: Since the CDR3 does not end with the conserved phenylalanine or tryptophan, this likely comes from a read error. This chain uses TRBV5-5 with TRBJ2-5; D is unclear. Germline CDR1 is SGHKS and CDR2 is YYEKEE (reference sequence). The CDR3 contains 13 residues. Trimming shortened V by 4 bases and J by 0 bases, and 7 bases separated the two germline ends. The CDR3 DNA reads as TGTGCCAGCAGCCGAGGTCACCAAGAGACCCAGTACTCC. Its translation is CASSRGHQETQYS.

The chain combines TRBV11-1 with TRBJ2-1; D may be TRBD1 (5 bases). Germline CDR1 SGHAT, CDR2 FQDESV (reference sequence). The V end was cut by 11 bases, the J end by 8 bases, with 25 bases between. This CDR3 contains 15 residues. Written as DNA, the CDR3 is TGTGCCGACAGCCCGACTCCTTCGACGGACGATGAGCAGTTCTTC. Translated, it gives CADSPTPSTDDEQFF. Full variable domain (missing parts from reference TRBV11-1 and TRBJ2-1): EAEVAQSPRYKITEKSQAVAFWCDPISGHATLYWYRQILGQGPELLVQFQDESVVDDSQLPKDRFSAERLKGVDSTLKIQPAELGDSAMYLCADSPTPSTDDEQFFGPGTRLTVL.

Worth noting for this clonotype: Its ends do not fully match the called genes, so a read error is possible. V and J are TRBV6-1 and TRBJ2-7; TRBD1 agrees at 11 bases. Germline CDR1 is MNHNS and CDR2 is SASEGT. The CDR3 covers 15 residues. CDR3 sequence reads: CASSERDRGIYDQYF. Written as DNA, the CDR3 is TGTGCCAGCAGTGAGCGGGACAGGGGGATATACGACCAGTACTTC.

Comment on this clonotype: A much more abundant neighbour one base away suggests this may be a read error. The conserved phenylalanine or tryptophan is not found at the CDR3 terminus, so this likely reflects a read error. The chain combines TRBV20-1 with TRBJ2-1, with D perhaps TRBD1 or TRBD2 (6 bases each). The CDR3 has 13 residues. CDR1 and CDR2 from the germline V gene are DFQATT and SNEGSKA (reference sequence). V was cut by 2 bases and J by 5 bases, with 10 bases left in between. The CDR3 sequence: CSARFGGDNEQFL. Here the CDR3 DNA reads TGCAGTGCTAGATTCGGGGGCGACAATGAGCAGTTCTTG.

A note on this clonotype: The junction and the germline gene differ at one end; a read error may be behind it. The chain has TRBV10-2 and TRBJ1-5, with a tentative D call TRBD1 (5 bases). Germline lookup yields CDR1 WSHSY and CDR2 SAAADI. CDR3 length equals 14 residues. The CDR3 protein is CANSESDIIQPKHF. The DNA for the CDR3 is TGCGCCAACAGTGAGTCGGACATAATTCAGCCCAAGCATTTT.

The CDR3 DNA is TGTGCCAGCAGTCATGGGTATGGTAGCAGGAGGGCCATCTACAATGAGCAGTTCTTC. Translation: CASSHGYGSRRAIYNEQFF. The chain recombines TRBV28 with TRBJ2-1; TRBD2 might be the D (6 bases). Between the trimmed V and J ends, which lost 5 bases and 3 bases, there was a span of 26 bases. The CDR3 spans 19 residues. Germline assignment: CDR1 MDHEN and CDR2 SYDVKM.

The chain links TRBV11-2 to TRBJ2-5; a possible D gene is TRBD1 (6 bases). This CDR3 has 16 amino acids. V was cut by 4 bases and J by 10 bases, with 25 bases left in between. From germline, CDR1 is SGHAT and CDR2 FQNNGV. The CDR3 reads CASSSLLGTQGKIQYF. The CDR3 DNA reads as TGTGCCAGCAGCTCCCTCTTGGGGACCCAGGGGAAGATCCAGTACTTC.

The chain carries TRBV5-1 and TRBJ2-7, with D perhaps matching TRBD1 (6 bases). Germline V CDR1 and CDR2: SGHRS, YFSETQ. Trimming took off 5 bases at V and 13 bases at J, with 25 bases between the two ends. This CDR3 has 14 residues. The CDR3 spells CASRTDRSPYGQYF. For the CDR3, the DNA is TGCGCCAGCAGGACAGACAGGAGCCCGTACGGGCAATACTTC.

This clonotype appeared a few times. This clone may be a read error of a much larger clone one base away. The chain links TRBV28 to TRBJ1-3, with D unresolved. The V and J ends lost 5 bases and 0 bases respectively, with 11 bases between them. This CDR3 has 15 residues. The germline V gene encodes CDR1 MDHEN and CDR2 SYDVKM. CDR3 DNA: TGTGCCAGCAGTCTCACCCAACTCTCTGGAAACACCATATATTTT. Its translation: CASSLTQLSGNTIYF. Variable domain in full (rest from reference TRBV28 and TRBJ1-3): DVKVTQSSRYLVKRTGEKVFLECVQDMDHENMFWYRQDPGLGLRLIYFSYDVKMKEKGDIPEGYSVSREKKERFSLILESASTNQTSMYLCASSLTQLSGNTIYFGEGSWLTVV.

In regard to this clonotype: A junction end diverges from the germline sequence, so it may reflect a read error. The gene calls are TRBV6-5 and TRBJ2-7, with 7 bases matching TRBD1. The CDR3 contains 14 residues. In germline, CDR1 is MNHEY, CDR2 SVGAGI. The CDR3 is CASRYIGTVYEQYF. The CDR3 DNA is TGTGCCAGCAGATACATCGGGACAGTCTACGAGCAGTATTTC.

The chain couples TRBV11-2 to TRBJ1-6; D gene unclear. Germline CDR1 and CDR2: SGHAT and FQNNGV. Trimming removed 5 bases from V and 17 bases from J, with 22 bases in between. This CDR3 has 14 amino acids. CDR3 DNA: TGTGCCAGCAGCACCGAGGGTACGCGCGACATCTTCCACTTT. This gives the protein CASSTEGTRDIFHF.

This clonotype was recorded only once. A much larger clone lies one base from this, so it may be a read error. The gene calls are TRBV14 and TRBJ2-5; D gene uncertain. This CDR3 contains 14 residues. Germline-derived CDR1 and CDR2 are SGHDN and FVKESK. CDR3 loop: CVSSQTDRQETQYF. The CDR3 DNA reads as TGTGTCAGCAGCCAAACCGACCGACAAGAGACCCAGTACTTC.

The sample holds a few counts of this clonotype. The chain uses TRBV2 and TRBJ1-1, with 7 bases matching TRBD1. In germline, CDR1 is SNHLY, CDR2 FYNNEI. The V segment lost 6 bases and the J segment 7 bases; nucleotides outside the gene matches: 2. The CDR3 consists of 11 residues. CDR3 nucleotides: TGTGCCAGCAGGGGGACAGTTGAAGCTTTCTTT. This translates into CASRGTVEAFF.

This chain connects TRBV6-1 to TRBJ2-3; D possibly matches TRBD1 or TRBD2 (5 bases each). Germline CDR1 reads MNHNS; CDR2 reads SASEGT. V was pared by 3 bases and J by 0 bases, with 13 bases between. CDR3 length equals 16 residues. CDR3: CASSELGTASTDTQYF. The CDR3 DNA reads as TGTGCCAGCAGTGAGTTAGGGACGGCTAGCACAGATACGCAGTATTTT.